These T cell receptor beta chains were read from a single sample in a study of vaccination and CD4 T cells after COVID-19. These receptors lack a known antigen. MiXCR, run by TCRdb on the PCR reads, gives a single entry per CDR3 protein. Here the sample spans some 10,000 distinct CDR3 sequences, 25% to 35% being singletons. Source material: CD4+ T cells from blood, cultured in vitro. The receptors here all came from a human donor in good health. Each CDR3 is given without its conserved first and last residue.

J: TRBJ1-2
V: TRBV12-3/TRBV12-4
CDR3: ASSTLGSRGVGYT

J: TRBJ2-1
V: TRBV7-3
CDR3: ASSLTRDSSYNEQF

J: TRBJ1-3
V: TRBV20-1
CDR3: SAGAEQGTGNTIY

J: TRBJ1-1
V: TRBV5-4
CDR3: ASSLAPTDIEAF

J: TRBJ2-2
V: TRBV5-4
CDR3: ASKRGRDNTGELF

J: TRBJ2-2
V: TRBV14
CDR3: ASSQRRVHTGELF

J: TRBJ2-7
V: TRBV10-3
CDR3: AIRGQPGLAGVEQY

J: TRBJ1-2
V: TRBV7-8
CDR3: ASSPERGHGYT

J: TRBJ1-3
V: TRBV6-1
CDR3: ASSLGSSGNTIY

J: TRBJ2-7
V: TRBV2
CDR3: ASRTSGRLGEQY

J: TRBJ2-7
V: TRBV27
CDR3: ASSLIRPSPEQY

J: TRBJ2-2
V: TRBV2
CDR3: ARGGQGLNTGELF

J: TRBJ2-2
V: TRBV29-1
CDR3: SVGVGNTGELF

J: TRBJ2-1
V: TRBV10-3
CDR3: AIREGDSPISEQF

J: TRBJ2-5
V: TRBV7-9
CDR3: ASSLSGQGKETQY

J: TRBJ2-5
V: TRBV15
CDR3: ATSRGPQRNQETQY

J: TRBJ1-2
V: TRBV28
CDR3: ASRAQGAERDYGYT

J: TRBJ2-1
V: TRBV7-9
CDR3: ASQEQSSYNEQF

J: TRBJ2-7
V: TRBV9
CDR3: ASSFDRGEQY

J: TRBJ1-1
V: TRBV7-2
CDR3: ASSVGPANTEAF

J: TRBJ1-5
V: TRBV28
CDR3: ASSSHQGAVEGAQH

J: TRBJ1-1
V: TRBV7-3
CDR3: ASSFGGLNTEAF

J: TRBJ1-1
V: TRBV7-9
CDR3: ASSNTGNTEAF

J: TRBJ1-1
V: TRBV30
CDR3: AWSVGGRNTEAF

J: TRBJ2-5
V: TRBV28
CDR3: ASSSTNPRTKGRETQY

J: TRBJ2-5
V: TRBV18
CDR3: ASSPVGQGGETQY

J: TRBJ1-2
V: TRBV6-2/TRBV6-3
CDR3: ASSSGTVGYT

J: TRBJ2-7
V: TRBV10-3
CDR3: AITDSYEQY

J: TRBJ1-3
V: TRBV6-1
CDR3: ASRTVDASSGNTIY

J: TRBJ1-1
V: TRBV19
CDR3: ASSDGPGTEAF

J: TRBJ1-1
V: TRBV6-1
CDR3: ASKRQGLNTEAF

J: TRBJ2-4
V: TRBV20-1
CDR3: SALAVVENIQY

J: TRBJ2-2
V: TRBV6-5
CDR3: ASSYSALPPPNTGELF

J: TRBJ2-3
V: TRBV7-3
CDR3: ASSSTSTDTQY

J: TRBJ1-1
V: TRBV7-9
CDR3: ASSLAGQGDEAF

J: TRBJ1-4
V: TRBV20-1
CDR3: SAGTSGDEKLF

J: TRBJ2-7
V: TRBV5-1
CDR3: ASSNTGVPYEQY

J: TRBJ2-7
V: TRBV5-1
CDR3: ASSSEAGGGGSYEQY

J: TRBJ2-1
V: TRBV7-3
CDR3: ASSSLNPWTGQNEQF

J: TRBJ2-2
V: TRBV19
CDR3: ASKNPEHTGELF

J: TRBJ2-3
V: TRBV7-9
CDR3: ASSLGTGRYGTQY

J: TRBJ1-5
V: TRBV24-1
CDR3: VTSYSNQPQH

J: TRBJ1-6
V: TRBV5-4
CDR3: ASSLATGVTPLH

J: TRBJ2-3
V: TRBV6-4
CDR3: ASRDGTGATQY

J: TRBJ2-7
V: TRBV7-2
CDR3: ASSPSGVYGGLRSYEQY

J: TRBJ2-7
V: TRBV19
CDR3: ASSARRHEQY

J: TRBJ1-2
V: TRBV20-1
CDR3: SARGLGRDYGYT

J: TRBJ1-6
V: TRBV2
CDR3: ASSWDRENSPLH

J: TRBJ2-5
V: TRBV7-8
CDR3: ASRNRGRPETQY

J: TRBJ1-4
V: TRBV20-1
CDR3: SHGATNEKLF

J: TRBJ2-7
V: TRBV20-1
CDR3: SASRQGDYYEQY

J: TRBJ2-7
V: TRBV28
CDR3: ASSLWTGRSSYEQY

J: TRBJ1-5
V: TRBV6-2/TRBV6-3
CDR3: ASSYSGSWGSGAQH

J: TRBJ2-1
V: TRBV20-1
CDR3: SDSRVPGPSHNEQF

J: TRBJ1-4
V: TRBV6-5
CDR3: ASSYSQGTNEKLF

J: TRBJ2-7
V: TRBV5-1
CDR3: ASSLGGLAKRYEQY

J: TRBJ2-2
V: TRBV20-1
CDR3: SASHGRNTGELF

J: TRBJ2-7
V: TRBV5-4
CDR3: ASSFPGQGLGEQY